This T cell receptor (beta chain) appears in the sequencing data of a study of blood T cell repertoires in COVID-19. Study details: Sites across the United States, Italy and Spain contributed samples from acute and convalescent COVID-19. PBMCs, B-cell-depleted T cells, or T cells were the source of the cDNA or gDNA that made up the material.

CDR3 length equals 12 residues. V was cut by 5 bases and J by 6 bases, with 8 bases left in between. Germline loops: CDR1 MNHNY, CDR2 SVGAGI (reference sequence). Under the authors' procedure: Nucleated cell counts were estimated from reference gene primer amplification. Here immunoSEQ multiplex PCR was the method, and the copy in TCRdb shows in-frame clones only, minus some. V, J and clone size are those of that table, while D and trimming were read from the DNA. The table includes 110,000 to 150,000 clones, roughly 80% detected once. The table lists this clone with a few counts. The clonotype originates from a man in his sixties or seventies who had recovered from COVID-19. V usage is TRBV6-6 and J usage is TRBJ1-5; D unclear. Sequencing used peripheral blood. The CDR3 region has the DNA TGTGCCAGCAGTGGGTCGGGTCAGCCCCAGCATTTT. The encoded protein is CASSGSGQPQHF.